The source of this T cell receptor beta chain is a study of TIL therapy for anti-PD-1-resistant metastatic lung cancer. The immunoSEQ assay was v3. The assay was immunoSEQ multiplex PCR, and TCRdb's table has in-frame clones only and misses some. The sample consists of approximately 2,100 clones, roughly 80% of them appearing once. Time point denoted: pre-treatment sample, taken before nivolumab and TIL therapy. Tumor tissue came from excised metastases, mostly pleural nodules or supraclavicular lymph nodes. The V end was cut by 0 bases, the J end by 2 bases, with 17 bases between. The CDR3 contains 17 residues. The V gene's germline CDR1 is MNHNS and CDR2 SASEGT.

The source material was tumor tissue, sampled at baseline. This clonotype was sampled from a person aged 25 to 79 with non-small cell lung cancer. The chain carries TRBV6-1 and TRBJ2-7; D might be TRBD1 (7 bases). CDR3 in amino acids: CASSEAPGGSAPYEQYF. The CDR3 DNA is TGTGCCAGCAGTGAAGCGCCAGGGGGGTCCGCCCCCTACGAGCAGTACTTC.